Shown below are 18 T cell receptor beta chains from a single sample sequenced in a study of shared clonotypes between healthy human individuals. Here immunoSEQ multiplex PCR was the method, and the copy in TCRdb shows in-frame clones only, minus some. The sample has fewer than 1.6 million clones, approximately 98.5% seen once; the top ten hold around 0.38%. The sequenced sample was naive CD4+ T cells sorted from blood. Noted subset: CD45RA+ positively selected. These TCRs come from a man aged 25 to 40 in good health.

The chain is built from TRBV28 and TRBJ2-7, with 7 nucleotides matching TRBD2. The CDR3 is 14 residues long. V gave up 4 bases and J gave up 5 bases; unmatched junction bases: 8. Germline CDR1 is MDHEN and CDR2 is SYDVKM. CDR3 sequence reads: CASSSLVGGNEQYF. The CDR3 DNA reads TGTGCCAGCAGTTCGCTCGTGGGAGGGAACGAGCAGTACTTC.

The chain links TRBV11-1 to TRBJ2-1; unclear D gene. Germline CDR1 is SGHAT and CDR2 is FQDESV (reference sequence). The V end was cut by 5 bases, the J end by 4 bases, with 15 bases between. This CDR3 contains 15 residues. The CDR3 DNA reads as TGTGCCAGCAGCCTCTCAGGACGGTTTTACAATGAGCAGTTCTTC. It is translated as CASSLSGRFYNEQFF. Looking up the rest from reference TRBV11-1 and TRBJ2-1 gives the full variable domain: EAEVAQSPRYKITEKSQAVAFWCDPISGHATLYWYRQILGQGPELLVQFQDESVVDDSQLPKDRFSAERLKGVDSTLKIQPAELGDSAMYLCASSLSGRFYNEQFFGPGTRLTVL.

This sequence joins TRBV11-2 and TRBJ2-7; 9 bases match TRBD1. Germline V gene sequence: CDR1 SGHAT, CDR2 FQNNGV. This CDR3 is 14 amino acids long. Trimming at V came to 4 bases and at J to 3 bases, leaving 4 bases not matched to a gene. The CDR3 DNA sequence: TGTGCCAGCAGCTCGACAGGGGGGGGCTACGAGCAGTACTTC. Translating it yields CASSSTGGGYEQYF.

V is TRBV10-2 and J is TRBJ2-7; no reliable D call. This CDR3 has 11 residues. Germline V gene lookup returns CDR1 WSHSY and CDR2 SAAADI. Trimming cost V 9 bases and J 2 bases, with 8 bases left between them. CDR3 bases: TGCGCCAGTCAGTTTACCTACGAGCAGTACTTC. This codes for CASQFTYEQYF.

The chain recombines TRBV2 with TRBJ1-2; D is unclear. Germline V gene sequence: CDR1 SNHLY, CDR2 FYNNEI. Trimming took off 3 bases at V and 0 bases at J, with 8 bases between the two ends. There are 14 residues in the CDR3. In DNA form, the CDR3 reads TGTGCCAGCAGTGAGGGCTTAGCTAACTATGGCTACACCTTC. Its translation: CASSEGLANYGYTF.

The V call is TRBV25-1, the J call TRBJ1-5; TRBD1 matches 7 bases. This CDR3 region has 14 residues. The V and J ends lost 4 bases and 4 bases, in that order; junction bases with no gene match: 4. The germline CDR1 and CDR2 sequences are MGHDK and SYGVNS. This CDR3 is CASSGNRGNQPQHF. The CDR3 region has the DNA TGTGCCAGCAGTGGCAACAGGGGTAATCAGCCCCAGCATTTT.

This clone was recorded only once. The rearrangement joins TRBV2 to TRBJ2-2; TRBD2 agrees at 10 bases. V gave up 7 bases and J gave up 4 bases; unmatched junction bases: 9. Germline V gene sequence: CDR1 SNHLY, CDR2 FYNNEI. This CDR3 spans 16 amino acids. Here the CDR3 reads CASKSGTSVTTGELFF. As DNA, the CDR3 is TGTGCCAGCAAATCCGGGACTAGCGTTACCACCGGGGAGCTGTTTTTT.

This chain joins TRBV5-6 and TRBJ2-7, with TRBD2 identical over 8 bases. CDR1 is SGHDT, CDR2 YYEEEE, per germline. The V segment lost 4 bases and the J segment 3 bases; nucleotides outside the gene matches: 9. The CDR3 contains 15 residues. The CDR3 DNA reads TGTGCCAGCAGCCCGCTGTCGGGAGGGCTCTACGAGCAGTACTTC. Amino acid sequence: CASSPLSGGLYEQYF.

The gene calls are TRBV18 and TRBJ2-6, with D tentatively TRBD1 (6 bases). The germline V gene encodes CDR1 KGHSH and CDR2 LQKENI. This CDR3 contains 15 residues. Trimming pared 4 bases from V and 4 bases from J, leaving 11 bases between. CDR3 sequence: CASSQTGSGANVLTF. CDR3 bases: TGTGCCAGCTCACAAACAGGGTCCGGGGCCAACGTCCTGACTTTC. Full variable domain (rest looked up from reference TRBV18 and TRBJ2-6): NAGVMQNPRHLVRRRGQEARLRCSPMKGHSHVYWYRQLPEEGLKFMVYLQKENIIDESGMPKERFSAEFPKEGPSILRIQQVVRGDSAAYFCASSQTGSGANVLTFGAGSRLTVL.

The gene calls are TRBV7-3 and TRBJ2-5; TRBD2 might be the D (6 bases). Germline loops: CDR1 SGHTA, CDR2 FQGTGA. Trimming removed 2 bases at V and 4 bases at J, with 14 bases between. CDR3 length equals 15 residues. CDR3 coding DNA: TGTGCCAGCAGCTTATTCGGCGGGATGAGAGAGACCCAGTACTTC. Translation gives CASSLFGGMRETQYF.

As regards this clone: At the DNA level, this CDR3 is encoded by other sequences in the same sample as well. The rearrangement links TRBV5-1 to TRBJ2-5, with 8 bases fitting TRBD2. Unmatched junction bases numbered 4, after V lost 4 bases and J lost 2 bases. The CDR3 spans 14 residues. Germline CDR1 reads SGHRS; CDR2 reads YFSETQ. CDR3 bases: TGCGCCAGCAGCCTGGGCGGGGGGCAAGAGACCCAGTACTTC. This sequence encodes CASSLGGGQETQYF.

In regard to this clone: The sample contains more than one DNA sequence encoding this CDR3. The chain links TRBV9 to TRBJ1-1, with D perhaps TRBD1 (6 bases). Germline CDR1 reads SGDLS; CDR2 reads YYNGEE. This CDR3 region has 14 residues. V lost 6 bases to trimming and J lost 0 bases, with 12 bases between them. The CDR3 DNA follows: TGTGCCAGCACCCTTACAGGGATGAACACTGAAGCTTTCTTT. It yields the protein CASTLTGMNTEAFF.

This chain uses TRBV13 with TRBJ2-1, with D maybe TRBD2 (6 bases). Per germline, CDR1 PRHDT and CDR2 FYEKMQ (reference sequence). CDR3 length: 14 residues. The V and J ends lost 2 bases and 5 bases respectively, with 10 bases between them. The CDR3: CASSLIPSDNEQFF. As DNA, the CDR3 is TGTGCCAGCAGCTTAATTCCTAGCGACAATGAGCAGTTCTTC.

The J gene is TRBJ1-2, the V gene TRBV29-1, with 11 bases matching TRBD1. Per germline, CDR1 SQVTM and CDR2 ANQGSEA. CDR3 length: 12 residues. Trimming at V came to 7 bases and at J to 7 bases, leaving 5 bases not matched to a gene. CDR3 DNA sequence: TGCAGCGGCGGACAGGGGGCGCGTGGCTACACCTTC. Translated, it gives CSGGQGARGYTF.

The genes are TRBV6-5 and TRBJ2-5, with D uncertain. This CDR3 comprises 14 residues. Trimming shortened V by 0 bases and J by 4 bases, and 9 bases separated the two germline ends. Germline values: CDR1 MNHEY, CDR2 SVGAGI. CDR3 sequence: CASSYSINGETQYF. In nucleotides, the CDR3 is TGTGCCAGCAGTTACTCTATAAACGGAGAGACCCAGTACTTC.

The chain recombines TRBV5-1 with TRBJ2-3; weak D call: TRBD2 (6 bases). From germline, CDR1 is SGHRS and CDR2 YFSETQ. CDR3 length: 15 amino acids. V lost 1 base, J lost 5 bases, and 14 bases lay in between. CDR3: CASSLSEGLGDTQYF. For the CDR3, the DNA is TGCGCCAGCAGCTTGTCGGAGGGGCTGGGAGATACGCAGTATTTT. Complete variable domain (other parts from reference TRBV5-1 and TRBJ2-3): KAGVTQTPRYLIKTRGQQVTLSCSPISGHRSVSWYQQTPGQGLQFLFEYFSETQRNKGNFPGRFSGRQFSNSRSEMNVSTLELGDSALYLCASSLSEGLGDTQYFGPGTRLTVL.

CDR3 protein: CASSSVLAGGPYNEQFF. CDR3 coding DNA: TGTGCCAGCAGCTCGGTACTAGCGGGAGGGCCCTACAATGAGCAGTTCTTC. This sequence joins TRBV7-2 and TRBJ2-1; 13 bases match TRBD2. This CDR3 region has 17 residues. CDR1 is SGHTA and CDR2 is FQGNSA in the germline V gene. V gave up 4 bases and J gave up 2 bases; unmatched junction bases: 5.

This clone has only one observation. The chain is built from TRBV19 and TRBJ1-5; TRBD1 might be the D (6 bases). The germline V and J ends were trimmed by 4 bases and 4 bases, with 11 bases remaining between them. The CDR3 has 14 residues. The germline V gene encodes CDR1 LNHDA and CDR2 SQIVND (reference sequence). CDR3 in amino acids: CASSKQGPNQPQHF. Written as DNA, the CDR3 is TGTGCCAGTAGTAAACAGGGCCCAAATCAGCCCCAGCATTTT.